These 16 T cell receptor beta chains were all obtained from the same sample, sequenced in a study of T-cell reconstitution after alpha-beta-depleted transplantation in children. TCRbeta library preparation incorporated unique molecular identifiers. TCRdb fed the PCR reads into MiXCR, producing one record per CDR3 protein. The table lists approximately 240,000 distinct CDR3 sequences, around 10% of them singletons. This specimen consisted of PBMCs from the stem cell graft donor, obtained from the stem cell graft. The receptors were sampled from a human donor who donated a stem cell graft to a child with acute lymphoblastic leukemia.

This clonotype has at least ten counts. The gene calls are TRBV27 and TRBJ1-2; D might be TRBD1 (6 bases). The CDR3 extends over 18 amino acids. V lost 2 bases and J 8 bases, leaving 27 bases between the germline ends. Germline values: CDR1 MNHEY, CDR2 SMNVEV (reference sequence). The CDR3 coding sequence is TGTGCCAGCAGTTTAGTAGGGGGGCGCACACCAACAAGCCAGGGCTACACCTTC. Amino acid sequence: CASSLVGGRTPTSQGYTF.

The DNA for the CDR3 is TGCGCCAGCAGTGATTCAGGAGGGGGGGACTCTGGGGCCAACGTCCTGACTTTC. Translation: CASSDSGGGDSGANVLTF. The chain has TRBV10-1 and TRBJ2-6; D is perhaps TRBD2 (7 bases). The CDR3 totals 18 residues. CDR1 is WNHNN and CDR2 is SYGVQD in the germline V gene (reference sequence). The germline V and J ends were trimmed by 3 bases and 0 bases, with 15 bases remaining between them.

The V call is TRBV4-2, the J call TRBJ1-1; D is unclear. CDR3 length: 16 residues. Germline CDR1 is LGHNA and CDR2 is YNFKEQ. V was shortened by 0 bases and J by 1 base, with 12 bases between the two germline ends. The CDR3 is CASSQDLEARNTEAFF. The CDR3 DNA follows: TGTGCCAGCAGCCAAGATCTCGAGGCCCGGAACACTGAAGCTTTCTTT.

This clonotype was seen a few times. V and J are TRBV11-2 and TRBJ1-2, with D perhaps matching TRBD1 (5 bases). V dropped 3 bases and J dropped 0 bases, with 11 bases sitting between them. The length of the CDR3 is 15 residues. The germline CDR1 and CDR2 sequences are SGHAT and FQNNGV. The CDR3: CASSLAPRANYGYTF. The CDR3, as DNA: TGTGCCAGCAGCTTGGCCCCCAGGGCTAACTATGGCTACACCTTC.

The chain recombines TRBV5-1 with TRBJ1-3; unclear D gene. Germline V gives CDR1 SGHRS, CDR2 YFSETQ. The CDR3 is 16 amino acids. V gave up 4 bases and J gave up 4 bases, with 18 bases separating them. CDR3 sequence: CASSPFPDLGGNTIYF. The CDR3 nucleotides read TGCGCCAGCAGCCCGTTCCCAGACCTGGGCGGAAACACCATATATTTT.

The rearrangement joins TRBV27 to TRBJ2-7; 8 positions agree with TRBD1. Germline V gene lookup returns CDR1 MNHEY and CDR2 SMNVEV (reference sequence). Losses at the gene ends were 6 bases for V and 3 bases for J; bases not matched to a gene: 7. The CDR3 loop spans 14 amino acids. The CDR3 DNA reads TGTGCCAGCAGCCCAGGACAGGGCGTCTACGAGCAGTACTTC. Protein sequence: CASSPGQGVYEQYF.

The chain has TRBV20-1 and TRBJ1-1, with TRBD1 identical over 8 bases. The V and J ends lost 2 bases and 2 bases, in that order; junction bases with no gene match: 4. The CDR3 totals 14 residues. Germline CDR1 reads DFQATT; CDR2 reads SNEGSKA (reference sequence). The CDR3 sequence is CSARRGQVNTEAFF. The CDR3 nucleotides read TGCAGTGCTAGACGGGGACAGGTTAACACTGAAGCTTTCTTT.

The chain is built from TRBV20-1 and TRBJ1-2; the match to TRBD1 covers 10 bases. This CDR3 is 16 amino acids long. The germline CDR1 and CDR2 sequences are DFQATT and SNEGSKA (reference sequence). After removal of 3 bases from V and 2 bases from J, the junction contained 9 bases not matched to a gene. CDR3 sequence (DNA): TGCAGTGCTAGGGGACAGGGGTCACCCTTAAACTATGGCTACACCTTC. This encodes CSARGQGSPLNYGYTF.

V is TRBV3-1 and J is TRBJ2-3, with TRBD1 as a possible D gene (5 bases). The CDR3 has 16 amino acids. The germline V gene has CDR1 LGHDT and CDR2 YNNKEL (reference sequence). Trimming removed 1 base from V and 2 bases from J, with 13 bases in between. The CDR3 reads CASSQAGLGNTDTQYF. The CDR3 DNA is TGTGCCAGCAGCCAAGCAGGGCTGGGGAACACAGATACGCAGTATTTT.

This clonotype was detected a few times. V is TRBV2 and J is TRBJ1-1; 7 positions match TRBD1. Germline lookup yields CDR1 SNHLY and CDR2 FYNNEI. The CDR3 covers 15 residues. J gave up 0 bases and V 6 bases, and 7 bases lay outside the gene matches. This CDR3 is CASRTGLGMNTEAFF. The CDR3, as DNA: TGTGCCAGCAGGACAGGGCTGGGGATGAACACTGAAGCTTTCTTT.

In this sample, this clonotype turned up many times. This rearrangement joins TRBV7-8 to TRBJ2-5, with D hard to call. The CDR3 is 16 amino acids. The germline gives CDR1 SGHVS, CDR2 FQNEAQ. V lost 2 bases to trimming and J lost 2 bases, with 15 bases between them. The CDR3: CASSLTPTLSQETQYF. DNA for the CDR3: TGTGCCAGCAGCTTAACTCCAACCCTTAGTCAAGAGACCCAGTACTTC.

A few counts support this clonotype. The V call is TRBV7-2, the J call TRBJ2-5; D is perhaps TRBD1 (7 bases). Germline V lookup: CDR1 SGHTA, CDR2 FQGNSA. With 5 bases removed from V and 5 bases from J, the gap between germline ends came to 12 bases. CDR3 length equals 13 residues. In DNA form, the CDR3 reads TGTGCCAGCAGCGTATCAGGGGGGGAGACCCAGTACTTC. Its translation is CASSVSGGETQYF.

This clonotype showed up just a few times. This rearrangement joins TRBV5-1 to TRBJ2-2, with 8 bases aligning to TRBD2. Germline V gene lookup returns CDR1 SGHRS and CDR2 YFSETQ. This CDR3 is built from 17 residues. Trimming cost V 1 base and J 3 bases; bases outside gene matches: 8. The CDR3 region is CASSLHQRRGDTGELFF. The CDR3, as DNA: TGCGCCAGCAGCTTGCATCAGCGGCGGGGGGACACCGGGGAGCTGTTTTTT. The full variable domain, completed using reference TRBV5-1 and TRBJ2-2, is KAGVTQTPRYLIKTRGQQVTLSCSPISGHRSVSWYQQTPGQGLQFLFEYFSETQRNKGNFPGRFSGRQFSNSRSEMNVSTLELGDSALYLCASSLHQRRGDTGELFFGEGSRLTVL.

This clonotype was counted many times. The gene calls are TRBV6-2 or TRBV6-3 and TRBJ2-2; TRBD2 is a possible D gene (6 bases). This CDR3 is 15 amino acids long. V was shortened by 6 bases and J by 4 bases, with 15 bases between the two germline ends. Germline V lookup: CDR1 MNHEY, CDR2 SVGEGT. CDR3 sequence reads: CASRVSGVGTGELFF. The CDR3 bases are TGTGCCAGCAGAGTATCGGGGGTGGGCACCGGGGAGCTGTTTTTT.

The rearrangement links TRBV18 to TRBJ1-1; weak D call: TRBD1 (6 bases). The length of the CDR3 is 14 residues. Per germline, CDR1 KGHSH and CDR2 LQKENI. Trimming shortened V by 6 bases and J by 1 base, and 12 bases separated the two germline ends. In DNA form, the CDR3 reads TGTGCCAGCTCTTCGACAGGACAGAACACTGAAGCTTTCTTT. Translation: CASSSTGQNTEAFF.

This clonotype was found many times. The V gene is TRBV19, the J gene TRBJ2-5, with 9 bases fitting TRBD2. CDR1 LNHDA and CDR2 SQIVND come from the germline V gene (reference sequence). The CDR3 is 15 residues long. V lost 4 bases, J lost 2 bases, and 5 bases stayed unmatched. The CDR3 reads CASSTLAGLQETQYF. The DNA of the CDR3 is TGTGCCAGTAGTACGCTAGCGGGGCTACAAGAGACCCAGTACTTC.